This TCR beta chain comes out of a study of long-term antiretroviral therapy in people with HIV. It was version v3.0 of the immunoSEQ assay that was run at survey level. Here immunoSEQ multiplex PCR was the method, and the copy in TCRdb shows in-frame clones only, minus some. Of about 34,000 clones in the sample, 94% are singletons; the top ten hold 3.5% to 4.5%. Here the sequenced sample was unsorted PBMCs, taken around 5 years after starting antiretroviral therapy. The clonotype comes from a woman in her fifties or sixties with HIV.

The CDR3 DNA is TGTGCCAGCAGCCTTAGCGGAGAAACCTACGAGCAGTACTTC. Translated, it gives CASSLSGETYEQYF. V and J are TRBV14 and TRBJ2-7, with D possibly being TRBD2 (6 bases). Trimming left V 4 bases short and J 2 bases short, with 12 bases between. The length of the CDR3 is 14 residues. Per germline, CDR1 SGHDN and CDR2 FVKESK.